Listed below are T cell receptor beta chains from one sample, sequenced in a study of OX40 agonist ivuxolimab in advanced cancers. Sequencing used immunoSEQ multiplex PCR; TCRdb keeps in-frame clones, though not all of them. Of tens of thousands of clones in the sample, over 75% were seen once. The sample in question was CD4+ or CD8+ T cells sorted from blood, obtained in a trial of the OX40 agonist ivuxolimab. Receptors originate from an adult with an advanced solid tumor such as melanoma, head and neck, liver or kidney cancer. The conserved cysteine and the conserved F or W are not part of the CDR3 here.

length: 15
J: TRBJ2-3
V: TRBV21-1
CDR3: ASSKMGGFLSTDTQY

length: 13
J: TRBJ1-6
V: TRBV10-3
CDR3: AISEGSSYNSPLH

length: 11
J: TRBJ2-7
V: TRBV7-2
CDR3: ASSSTSGYEQY

length: 9
J: TRBJ2-3
V: TRBV27
CDR3: ASSLRDTQY

length: 14
J: TRBJ2-5
V: TRBV6-5
CDR3: ASSYKYDFVGETQY

length: 14
J: TRBJ1-3
V: TRBV4-1
CDR3: ASSQAGTGAGNTIY

length: 13
J: TRBJ1-2
V: TRBV9
CDR3: ASSVDTGGGYGYT

length: 9
J: TRBJ2-3
V: TRBV20-1
CDR3: SGGDREAQY

length: 13
J: TRBJ1-2
V: TRBV5-1
CDR3: ASSGEGYGDQGYT

length: 10
J: TRBJ2-2
V: TRBV11-2
CDR3: ASSLGAGELF

length: 14
J: TRBJ2-1
V: TRBV2
CDR3: ASSDLAGPPKSEQF

length: 13
J: TRBJ2-3
V: TRBV7-9
CDR3: ASSSIAESTDTQY

length: 15
J: TRBJ2-1
V: TRBV19
CDR3: ASSHITLAGGNNEQF

length: 13
J: TRBJ2-5
V: TRBV7-3
CDR3: ASSLLGTSIETQY

length: 14
J: TRBJ2-3
V: TRBV7-3
CDR3: ASSLGQTYSTDTQY

length: 11
J: TRBJ1-2
V: TRBV29-1
CDR3: SVEGGVYYGYT

length: 13
J: TRBJ1-1
V: TRBV5-1
CDR3: ASSLWSGGDTEAF

length: 12
J: TRBJ1-2
V: TRBV2
CDR3: ASSVQGAGYGYT

length: 12
J: TRBJ1-1
V: TRBV9
CDR3: ASSSRGQNTEAF

length: 11
J: TRBJ1-1
V: TRBV6-6
CDR3: ASRGGHLTEAF

length: 12
J: TRBJ2-7
V: TRBV28
CDR3: ASSPSGPSYEQY

length: 11
J: TRBJ2-5
V: TRBV7-3
CDR3: ASSWGGEETQY

length: 13
J: TRBJ2-1
V: TRBV7-2
CDR3: ASSPDSSSYNEQF

length: 14
J: TRBJ2-3
V: TRBV7-9
CDR3: ASSLGLAGEGDTQY

length: 13
J: TRBJ1-4
V: TRBV2
CDR3: ASEGVSQLNEKLF

length: 14
J: TRBJ2-7
V: TRBV19
CDR3: ASSIGGTGSPHEQY

length: 15
J: TRBJ1-5
V: TRBV21-1
CDR3: ASSSLGEMGSNQPQH